The source of this TCR beta chain is a study of graft-versus-host responses after intestinal transplantation. As for the study in general: After anti-thymocyte globulin induction, recipients took tacrolimus and steroids for three to four years.

Graft samples were processed, releasing intraepithelial and lamina propria lymphocytes. Assay: immunoSEQ multiplex PCR; the TCRdb copy retains only in-frame clones and omits some. The sample lists 13,000 or so clones; roughly 74% were seen once. Per germline, CDR1 SGHAT and CDR2 FQNNGV. V lost 0 bases and J 8 bases, leaving 7 bases between the germline ends. The CDR3 covers 13 residues. This clone was detected a few times. This clonotype was obtained from a human patient who received an intestinal transplant, so some T cells may come from the graft donor. V usage is TRBV11-2 and J usage is TRBJ1-4; no firm D call. The specimen comprised ileum tissue, sampled 16 days after intestinal transplant. The CDR3 spells CASSLDHREKLFF. Here the CDR3 DNA reads TGTGCCAGCAGCTTAGATCACCGGGAAAAACTGTTTTTT.